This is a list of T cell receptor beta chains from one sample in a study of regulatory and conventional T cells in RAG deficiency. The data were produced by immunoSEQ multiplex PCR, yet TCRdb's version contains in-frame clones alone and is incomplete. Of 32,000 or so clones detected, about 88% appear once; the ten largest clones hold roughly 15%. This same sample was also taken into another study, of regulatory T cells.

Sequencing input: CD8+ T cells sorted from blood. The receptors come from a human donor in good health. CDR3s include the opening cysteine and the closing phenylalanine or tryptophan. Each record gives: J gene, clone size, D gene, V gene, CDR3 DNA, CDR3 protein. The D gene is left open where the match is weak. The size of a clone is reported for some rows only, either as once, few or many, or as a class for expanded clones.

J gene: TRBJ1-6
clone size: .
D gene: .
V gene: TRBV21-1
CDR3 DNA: TGTGCCAGGGCACCCTGGGGGGGCTATGATAATTCACCCCTCCACTTT
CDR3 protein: CARAPWGGYDNSPLHF

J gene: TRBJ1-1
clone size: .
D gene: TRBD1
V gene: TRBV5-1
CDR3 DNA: TGCGCCAGCAGCGGTCGTGACAGGGGAAACACTGAAGCTTTCTTT
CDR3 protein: CASSGRDRGNTEAFF

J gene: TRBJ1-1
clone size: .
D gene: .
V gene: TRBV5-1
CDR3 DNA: TGCGCCAGCAGCGCTGGGGAGGGCAGAAACACTGAAGCTTTCTTT
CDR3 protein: CASSAGEGRNTEAFF

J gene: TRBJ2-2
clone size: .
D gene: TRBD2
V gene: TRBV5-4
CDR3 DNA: TGTGCCAGCAGCCGGGACGCGGGGGGGCTGGGGGAGCTGTTTTTT
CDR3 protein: CASSRDAGGLGELFF

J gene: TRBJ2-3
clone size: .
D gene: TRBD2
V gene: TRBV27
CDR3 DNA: TGTGCCAGCAGTTCGCCGGGACTAGGACCAGATACGCAGTATTTT
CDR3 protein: CASSSPGLGPDTQYF

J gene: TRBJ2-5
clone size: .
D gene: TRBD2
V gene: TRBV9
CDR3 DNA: TGTGCCAGCAGCGTAGGATTAGCGGGAGGGTGGGAGACCCAGTACTTC
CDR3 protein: CASSVGLAGGWETQYF

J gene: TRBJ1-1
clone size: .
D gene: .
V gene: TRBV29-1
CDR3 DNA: TGCAGCGTCGGGCAGGGAAGGAACACTGAAGCTTTCTTT
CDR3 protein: CSVGQGRNTEAFF

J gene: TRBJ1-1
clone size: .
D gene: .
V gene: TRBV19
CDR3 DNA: TGTGCCAGTCGGAGCCAGGGAGGATTTGAGACTGAAGCTTTCTTT
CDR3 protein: CASRSQGGFETEAFF

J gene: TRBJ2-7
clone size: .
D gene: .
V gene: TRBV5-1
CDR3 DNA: TGCGCCAGCAGCTTGGCCCCCGAGTACGAGCAGTACTTC
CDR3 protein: CASSLAPEYEQYF

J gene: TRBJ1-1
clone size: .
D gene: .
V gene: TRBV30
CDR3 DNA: TGTGCCTGGAGTGACTTTCTCATGAACACTGAAGCTTTCTTT
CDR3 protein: CAWSDFLMNTEAFF

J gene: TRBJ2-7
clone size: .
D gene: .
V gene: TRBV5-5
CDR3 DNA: TGTGCCAGCAGCTTGGTAGTTTGGTCGAACGAGCAGTACTTC
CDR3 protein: CASSLVVWSNEQYF

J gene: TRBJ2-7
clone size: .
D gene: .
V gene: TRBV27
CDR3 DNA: TGTGCCAGCAGTTTCACCGGGACCGCCACCTACGAGCAGTACTTC
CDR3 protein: CASSFTGTATYEQYF

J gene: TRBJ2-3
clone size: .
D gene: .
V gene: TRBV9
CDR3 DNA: TGTGCCAGCCCACAGAGAAGCGGGTTTGGCACAGATACGCAGTATTTT
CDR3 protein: CASPQRSGFGTDTQYF

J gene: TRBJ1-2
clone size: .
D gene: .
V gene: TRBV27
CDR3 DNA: TGTGCCAGCAGTCCAAGGACGGGATCCTATAACTATGGCTACACCTTC
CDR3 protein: CASSPRTGSYNYGYTF

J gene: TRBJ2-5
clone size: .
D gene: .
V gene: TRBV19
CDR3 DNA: TGTGCCAGTAGTCCTATAACAGGGGGGGTAGAGACCCAGTACTTC
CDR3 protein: CASSPITGGVETQYF

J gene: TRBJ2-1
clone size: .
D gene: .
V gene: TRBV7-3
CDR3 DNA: TGTGCCAGCAGCTTAGAGGTGCAGGGGATATATTTGGATGAGCAGTTCTTC
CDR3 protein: CASSLEVQGIYLDEQFF

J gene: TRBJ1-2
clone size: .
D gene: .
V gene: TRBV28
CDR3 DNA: TGTGCCAGCAGTTTACTTCCAGGCCCCAACTATGGCTACACCTTC
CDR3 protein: CASSLLPGPNYGYTF

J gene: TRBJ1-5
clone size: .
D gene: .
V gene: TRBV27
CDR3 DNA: TGTGCCAGCAGTTTAGGGACCAGGAGTTGGCCCCAGCATTTT
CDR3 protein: CASSLGTRSWPQHF

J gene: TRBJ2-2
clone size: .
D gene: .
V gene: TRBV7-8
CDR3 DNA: TGTGCCAGCAGCTTAGTTGATAGGGCCGGCACCGGGGAGCTGTTTTTT
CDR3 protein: CASSLVDRAGTGELFF

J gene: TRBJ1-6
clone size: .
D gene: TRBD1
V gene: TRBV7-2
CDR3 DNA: TGTGCCAGCAGCTTAGCGGGACAGGGCCTTCGCTCCCTCCACTTT
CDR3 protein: CASSLAGQGLRSLHF

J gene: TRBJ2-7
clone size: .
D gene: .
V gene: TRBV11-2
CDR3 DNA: TGTGCCAGCAGCTTAGACGGATCCTACGAGCAGTACTTC
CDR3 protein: CASSLDGSYEQYF

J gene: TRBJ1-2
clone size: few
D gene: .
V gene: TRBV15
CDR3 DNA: TGTGCCACCAGCAGAGGAGGGGGGGGAACCTACTATGGCTACACCTTC
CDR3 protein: CATSRGGGGTYYGYTF

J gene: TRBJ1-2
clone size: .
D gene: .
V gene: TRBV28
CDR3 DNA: TGTGCCAGCACCCTCTCGGGTTCTATCGGCGGGGACTATGGCTACACCTTC
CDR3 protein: CASTLSGSIGGDYGYTF

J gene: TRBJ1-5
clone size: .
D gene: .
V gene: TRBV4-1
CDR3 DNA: TGCGCCAGCAGCCAAGATTGGCAGGGTTGGAATCAGCCCCAGCATTTT
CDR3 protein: CASSQDWQGWNQPQHF

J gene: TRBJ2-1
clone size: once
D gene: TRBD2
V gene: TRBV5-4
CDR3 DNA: TGTGCCAGCAGCCCCCTTACTAGCGGGAGTTACAATGAGCAGTTCTTC
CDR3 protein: CASSPLTSGSYNEQFF

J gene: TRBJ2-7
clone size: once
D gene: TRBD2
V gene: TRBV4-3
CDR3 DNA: TGCGCCAGCAGCCGACTAGCGGGAGGCTACGAGCAGTACTTC
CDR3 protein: CASSRLAGGYEQYF

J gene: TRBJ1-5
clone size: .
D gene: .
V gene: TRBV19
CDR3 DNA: TGTGCCAGTAGTGCCTCAGGGGCCCGCTTTGAGGCCCAGCATTTT
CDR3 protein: CASSASGARFEAQHF

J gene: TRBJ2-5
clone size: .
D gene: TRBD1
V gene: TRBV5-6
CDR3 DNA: TGTGCCAGCAGCTCACAGGGGGCTGGGGAGACCCAGTACTTC
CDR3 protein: CASSSQGAGETQYF

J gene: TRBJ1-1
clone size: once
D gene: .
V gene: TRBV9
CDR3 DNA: TGTGCCAGCAGCGTAGGGGGAGAGGGGACTGAAGCTTTCTTT
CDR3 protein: CASSVGGEGTEAFF